A selection of T cell receptor beta chains follows, all from one sample in a study of graft-versus-host responses after intestinal transplantation. The assay was immunoSEQ multiplex PCR, and TCRdb's table has in-frame clones only and misses some. The profile covers about 81,000 clones, with approximately 90% appearing a single time and around 0.37% taken by the ten largest. Antigen specificity for these receptors is unknown. Sequenced material: unstimulated CD4+ T cells sorted from spleen or lymph node cells, taken before transplant. These receptor sequences come from a human donor who was the organ donor for an intestinal transplant. Both conserved end residues are part of each CDR3. A D gene is named only where the DNA matches it firmly.

TRBV7-3 NA CASSSSQQETQYF
TRBV6-4 TRBD2 CASSVSSGPYEQYF
TRBV28 NA CASSARGGGTEAFF
TRBV7-3 TRBD2 CASSPGRVETQYF
TRBV6-1 NA CASSEHPGKGRTQYF
TRBV5-6 NA CASSLAGSLQETQYF
TRBV7-8 TRBD1 CASSSRGRQGAQPQHF
TRBV2 TRBD2 CASKGGTKDTGELFF
TRBV28 NA CASNNRVVDEQYF
TRBV7-9 TRBD1 CASSLVGQGPYGYTF
TRBV6-5 NA CASSLFRGSENTIYF
TRBV30 NA CAWGGFYEQYF
TRBV19 NA CASRAARGTQHF
TRBV6-5 NA CASNKGGLNTEAFF
TRBV5-4 NA CASSPSWSSYNEQFF
TRBV28 TRBD2 CASSSGGGEDNEQFF
TRBV2 NA CACARNMNTEAFF
TRBV11-2 TRBD2 CASSPSGIQETQYF
TRBV5-1 TRBD1 CASSWETGGLAYGYTF
TRBV11-2 NA CASSVLRGSYNEQFF
TRBV5-6 TRBD2 CASSLGLAGSSYEQYF
TRBV11-2 NA CASSTNAGPAYNEQFF